The 21 T cell receptor beta chains reported below all come from one sample, sequenced in a study of control samples from healthy donors and cancer patients (dated by TCRdb to 2020 to 2022). The library was produced with the immunoSEQ multiplex PCR assay. In TCRdb, the immuneACCESS table is reduced to in-frame sequences with V and J assigned. These tables do not hold every clone; where another copy was compared, an unresolved V gene accounts for under half, and the others remain unexplained. This sample has approximately 180,000 clones in its table, and approximately 91% of those were observed once. The ten top clones hold around 2% of the sample. Sample: blood. These TCRs come from a middle-aged woman in good health.

The chain uses TRBV10-1 and TRBJ1-6; 7 bases match TRBD1. Trimming removed 10 bases from V and 7 bases from J; junction bases left unmatched: 7. Germline V gene lookup returns CDR1 WNHNN and CDR2 SYGVQD (reference sequence). This CDR3 is built from 13 residues. The CDR3 loop is CATGRDRNSPLHF. CDR3 in DNA: TGCGCCACGGGCCGGGACAGAAATTCACCCCTCCACTTT.

This clone was found once. The CDR3 here is CASSSSKTARYEQYF. For the CDR3, the DNA is TGTGCCAGCAGCTCCTCGAAGACAGCCCGCTACGAGCAGTACTTC. This rearrangement joins TRBV11-2 to TRBJ2-7, with D tentatively TRBD1 (5 bases). Germline values: CDR1 SGHAT, CDR2 FQNNGV. This CDR3 is built from 15 residues. Trimming stripped 4 bases from V and 3 bases from J, with 16 bases between.

The genes are TRBV5-4 and TRBJ1-2, with D possibly being TRBD1 (6 bases). Germline CDR1 is SGHNT and CDR2 is YYREEE (reference sequence). Between the trimmed V and J ends, which lost 4 bases and 5 bases, there was a span of 9 bases. This CDR3 is built from 12 residues. This CDR3 reads CASSETGYGYTF. In nucleotides, the CDR3 is TGTGCCAGCAGCGAGACAGGTTATGGCTACACCTTC.

CDR3 region: CASTIGLAGGETQYF. The CDR3 nucleotides are TGTGCCAGCACCATAGGACTAGCGGGGGGAGAGACCCAGTACTTC. The chain has TRBV6-5 and TRBJ2-5; 14 bases map to TRBD2. The V gene end was trimmed by 7 bases and the J gene end by 4 bases; junction bases not matched to a gene: 5. Germline V gene sequence: CDR1 MNHEY, CDR2 SVGAGI. This CDR3 region has 15 residues.

As for this clone: Different DNA sequences within this sample yield the same CDR3. The chain couples TRBV5-4 to TRBJ1-1; D unresolved. Trimming took off 5 bases at V and 2 bases at J, with 10 bases between the two ends. Germline V gives CDR1 SGHNT, CDR2 YYREEE (reference sequence). This CDR3 region has 13 residues. CDR3 nucleotide sequence: TGTGCCAGCAGTCGGGGAGGAAACACTGAAGCTTTCTTT. Its translation is CASSRGGNTEAFF.

This chain connects TRBV5-6 to TRBJ2-5; the D is unclear. Germline values: CDR1 SGHDT, CDR2 YYEEEE. CDR3 length equals 13 residues. V lost 0 bases, J lost 5 bases, and 8 bases lay in between. CDR3 in amino acids: CASSLAFVETQYF. The CDR3 nucleotides read TGTGCCAGCAGCTTGGCCTTTGTCGAGACCCAGTACTTC.

J is TRBJ1-2 and V is TRBV4-1, with unresolved D. The ends were cut back, 1 base at V and 6 bases at J, with 3 bases in the middle. Per the germline V gene, CDR1 is MGHRA and CDR2 is YSYEKL. The CDR3 spans 11 residues. The CDR3 nucleotides are TGCGCCAGCAGCCAAGGGAATGGCTACACCTTC. It is translated as CASSQGNGYTF.

This chain joins TRBV19 and TRBJ1-1; D possibly corresponds to TRBD1 (5 bases). CDR3 length: 15 residues. V shed 7 bases and J shed 2 bases, with 17 bases lying between them. Germline lookup yields CDR1 LNHDA and CDR2 SQIVND (reference sequence). The DNA for the CDR3 is TGTGCCAGTACCTCAGGACGGGGGACCAACACTGAAGCTTTCTTT. As protein: CASTSGRGTNTEAFF.

The V and J genes are TRBV23-1 and TRBJ1-1; D is undetermined. TRBV23-1 is an ORF for which the function is uncertain. The CDR3 extends over 12 amino acids. Trimming pared 7 bases from V and 7 bases from J, leaving 13 bases between. The CDR3 DNA follows: TGCGCCAGCACCCTGACCGGGAATGAAGCTTTCTTT. As protein: CASTLTGNEAFF.

The J gene is TRBJ2-3, the V gene TRBV5-1; D could derive from TRBD1 or TRBD2 (5 bases each). Per the germline V gene, CDR1 is SGHRS and CDR2 is YFSETQ. This CDR3 spans 15 amino acids. Trimming shortened V by 4 bases and J by 0 bases, and 12 bases separated the two germline ends. CDR3 in amino acids: CASSRDGTSTDTQYF. The CDR3 coding sequence is TGCGCCAGCAGCCGGGACGGAACTAGCACAGATACGCAGTATTTT.

The chain uses TRBV6-1 and TRBJ2-1, with 10 bases aligning to TRBD2. V dropped 3 bases and J dropped 0; count of bases not matched to a gene: 8. Germline CDR1 MNHNS, CDR2 SASEGT. The CDR3 is made up of 18 amino acids. In DNA form, the CDR3 reads TGTGCCAGCAGTGAGGCTAGCGGGGGACCAACCTCCTACAATGAGCAGTTCTTC. This translates into CASSEASGGPTSYNEQFF.

The J gene is TRBJ2-1, the V gene TRBV11-2; TRBD1 is a possible D gene (6 bases). The germline gives CDR1 SGHAT, CDR2 FQNNGV. V lost 6 bases and J lost 7, with 22 bases in between. The CDR3 loop spans 16 amino acids. The DNA of the CDR3 is TGTGCCAGCAGTGTAGGTTTATTGGGGGCGTATAATGAGCAGTTCTTC. Translation gives CASSVGLLGAYNEQFF.

The gene calls are TRBV19 and TRBJ1-2; 8 bases map to TRBD1. The junction had 0 bases not matched to a gene; V was cut back by 3 bases and J by 3 bases. This CDR3 comprises 13 residues. CDR1 and CDR2 (germline): LNHDA, SQIVND (reference sequence). Written as DNA, the CDR3 is TGTGCCAGTAGTATGACAGGGGACTATGGCTACACCTTC. This gives the protein CASSMTGDYGYTF.

The rearrangement uses TRBV11-3 and TRBJ2-2, with 7 positions matching TRBD2. Germline V gene sequence: CDR1 SGHNT, CDR2 YENEEA. This CDR3 is built from 13 residues. V shed 10 bases, J shed 4 bases, and the junction held 6 bases outside the gene matches. The CDR3 DNA reads TGTGCCACCGGGGAGGGGCCCACCGGGGAGCTGTTTTTT. Protein product: CATGEGPTGELFF.

This chain connects TRBV5-6 to TRBJ1-2; D remains unclear. This CDR3 is built from 15 residues. Trimming took 3 bases from V and 2 from J, leaving 14 bases between them. Germline V gene sequence: CDR1 SGHDT, CDR2 YYEEEE. The DNA of the CDR3 is TGTGCCAGCAGCTGGCGGTTTGTAGGGAACTATGGCTACACCTTC. Its translation is CASSWRFVGNYGYTF.

J is TRBJ1-1 and V is TRBV5-4; D remains unclear. The CDR3 sequence is 15 residues long. CDR1 SGHNT and CDR2 YYREEE come from the germline V gene (reference sequence). V was shortened by 4 bases and J by 8 bases, with 21 bases between the two germline ends. The CDR3 sequence: CASSQAYLRSQEAFF. CDR3 coding DNA: TGTGCCAGCAGCCAAGCTTACCTACGGAGCCAAGAAGCTTTCTTT.

The rearrangement links TRBV6-5 to TRBJ2-7; D might be TRBD1 (5 bases). This CDR3 comprises 12 residues. Trimming removed 11 bases at V and 2 bases at J, with 13 bases between. Germline V gene sequence: CDR1 MNHEY, CDR2 SVGAGI. The CDR3 DNA sequence: TGTGCCTGTGAACAAGGGGCCTACGAGCAGTACTTC. Encoded protein: CACEQGAYEQYF.

V is TRBV7-7 and J is TRBJ2-1; D could derive from TRBD1 or TRBD2 (5 bases each). Germline V gene lookup returns CDR1 SSHAT and CDR2 FNYEAQ (reference sequence). The ends were cut back, 1 base at V and 4 bases at J, with 14 bases in the middle. The CDR3 is 16 amino acids. CDR3 loop: CASSLGSLGGYNEQFF. The DNA of the CDR3 is TGTGCCAGCAGCTTAGGCTCCCTTGGGGGTTACAATGAGCAGTTCTTC.

This clone has only one observation. The chain couples TRBV20-1 to TRBJ2-3, with TRBD2 as a possible D gene (5 bases). The CDR3 contains 13 residues. Germline V gene data show CDR1 as DFQATT and CDR2 as SNEGSKA (reference sequence). The germline V and J ends were trimmed by 3 bases and 3 bases, with 10 bases remaining between them. CDR3: CSASGSITDTQYF. The CDR3 DNA sequence: TGCAGTGCTAGTGGGAGCATAACAGATACGCAGTATTTT.

This rearrangement joins TRBV7-9 to TRBJ2-2; tentatively, D is TRBD2 (5 bases). Germline CDR1 is SEHNR and CDR2 is FQNEAQ (reference sequence). The CDR3 contains 15 residues. The V end lost 3 bases, the J end lost 3 bases, and 11 bases lay between the germline ends. The CDR3 nucleotides read TGTGCCAGCAGCTTTTTCGAGGGCTACACCGGGGAGCTGTTTTTT. Its protein is CASSFFEGYTGELFF. The complete variable domain, with remaining parts taken from reference TRBV7-9 and TRBJ2-2, reads DTGVSQNPRHKITKRGQNVTFRCDPISEHNRLYWYRQTLGQGPEFLTYFQNEAQLEKSRLLSDRFSAERPKGSFSTLEIQRTEQGDSAMYLCASSFFEGYTGELFFGEGSRLTVL.

The V and J genes are TRBV18 and TRBJ1-2, with 8 bases lining up with TRBD1. This CDR3 is 14 amino acids long. Germline V CDR1 and CDR2: KGHSH, LQKENI. The V and J ends lost 3 bases and 2 bases, in that order; junction bases with no gene match: 2. CDR3 amino acids: CASSPGQGNYGYTF. Written as DNA, the CDR3 is TGTGCCAGCTCACCCGGACAGGGCAACTATGGCTACACCTTC. Together with reference TRBV18 and TRBJ1-2, the CDR3 gives the full variable domain: NAGVMQNPRHLVRRRGQEARLRCSPMKGHSHVYWYRQLPEEGLKFMVYLQKENIIDESGMPKERFSAEFPKEGPSILRIQQVVRGDSAAYFCASSPGQGNYGYTFGSGTRLTVV.